This is a list of T cell receptor beta chains from one sample in a study of shared clonotypes between healthy human individuals. Using immunoSEQ multiplex PCR, the repertoire was profiled, and TCRdb retains in-frame clones only, with some absent. The repertoire includes roughly 2.2 million clones, roughly 90% of them detected once, and approximately 0.4% sits in the top ten. The sequenced sample consisted of naive CD4+ T cells from PBMCs. The source is a man aged 18 to 30 in good health. Some clones in this sample may be carry-over from other donors' samples. Both conserved end residues are part of each CDR3. The D gene is left open where the match is weak. Clone size is given for some rows only: seen once, a few or many times, or a class if the clone is expanded.

V gene	CDR3 length	D gene	clone size	J gene	CDR3 protein	CDR3 DNA
TRBV6-1	15	-	-	TRBJ2-1	CASAPDPGPYNEQFF	TGTGCCAGTGCCCCAGACCCTGGCCCCTACAATGAGCAGTTCTTC
TRBV2	14	-	-	TRBJ2-7	CASSEGGGYYEQYF	TGTGCCAGCAGTGAAGGAGGGGGTTACTACGAGCAGTACTTC
TRBV7-2	13	TRBD1	-	TRBJ2-7	CASSLSQDRDPYF	TGTGCCAGCAGCTTAAGCCAAGACAGGGACCCTTACTTC
TRBV5-8	15	TRBD2	-	TRBJ2-3	CASSRGLGGTDTQYF	TGTGCCAGCAGCCGGGGACTAGGAGGCACAGATACGCAGTATTTT
TRBV5-4	11	-	-	TRBJ2-3	CASGTTDTQYF	TGTGCCAGCGGCACTACAGATACGCAGTATTTT
TRBV28	15	-	-	TRBJ2-7	CASSLPGSGVYEQYF	TGTGCCAGCAGTTTACCCGGGAGTGGCGTCTACGAGCAGTACTTC
TRBV10-3	15	-	-	TRBJ1-3	CAISESGVAGNTIYF	TGTGCCATCAGTGAGTCGGGGGTCGCTGGAAACACCATATATTTT
TRBV7-2	14	-	-	TRBJ2-1	CASSPHIVYNEQFF	TGTGCCAGCAGCCCTCATATAGTCTACAATGAGCAGTTCTTC
TRBV7-6	15	-	-	TRBJ1-2	CASSLGLEGDGGYTF	TGTGCCAGCAGCTTAGGTTTGGAGGGGGACGGTGGCTACACCTTC
TRBV5-1	16	TRBD1	-	TRBJ2-1	CASSFDPGQGEDEQFF	TGCGCCAGCAGCTTTGACCCGGGACAGGGAGAAGATGAGCAGTTCTTC
TRBV7-9	16	-	-	TRBJ1-2	CASSLVSAQGQRGYTF	TGTGCCAGCAGCTTAGTATCCGCTCAGGGCCAACGCGGCTACACCTTC
TRBV10-3	17	TRBD1	once	TRBJ1-1	CAISEDRASGMNTEAFF	TGTGCCATCAGTGAGGACAGGGCAAGTGGGATGAACACTGAAGCTTTCTTT
TRBV7-9	16	-	-	TRBJ1-3	CASSRPTGASGNTIYF	TGTGCCAGCAGCCGTCCGACGGGGGCCTCTGGAAACACCATATATTTT
TRBV30	14	-	-	TRBJ2-7	CAWSKFGPLGEQYF	TGTGCCTGGAGTAAGTTCGGGCCCCTAGGGGAGCAGTACTTC
TRBV28	15	-	-	TRBJ1-4	CASSARRTANEKLFF	TGTGCCAGCAGCGCGAGGAGGACAGCTAATGAAAAACTGTTTTTT
TRBV6-4	14	TRBD2	-	TRBJ2-1	CASSPGLANNEQFF	TGTGCCAGCAGCCCGGGACTAGCTAACAATGAGCAGTTCTTC
TRBV5-8	16	TRBD1	-	TRBJ1-1	CASRRVTGVEWTEAFF	TGTGCCAGCAGACGTGTAACAGGGGTAGAATGGACTGAAGCTTTCTTT
TRBV9	16	TRBD1	-	TRBJ2-5	CASSATGGLGQETQYF	TGTGCCAGCAGCGCTACAGGGGGTTTGGGCCAAGAGACCCAGTACTTC
TRBV10-3	14	TRBD1	-	TRBJ1-2	CAISRDRGNYGYTF	TGTGCCATCAGTAGGGACAGAGGAAACTATGGCTACACCTTC
TRBV5-1	17	TRBD2	-	TRBJ2-1	CASSLGLAGGLVGEQFF	TGCGCCAGCAGCCTAGGACTAGCGGGAGGGCTCGTAGGCGAGCAGTTCTTC
TRBV6-4	14	-	-	TRBJ1-2	CASSEEQGSHGYTF	TGTGCCAGCAGTGAAGAACAGGGATCCCATGGCTACACCTTC
TRBV29-1	11	-	few	TRBJ1-1	CSGKTGTEAFF	TGCAGCGGGAAAACGGGCACTGAAGCTTTCTTT
TRBV27	16	-	-	TRBJ2-3	CASSPILASVTDTQYF	TGTGCCAGCAGTCCGATCCTAGCGTCAGTGACAGATACGCAGTATTTT
TRBV19	14	-	-	TRBJ2-7	CASATRVRETQQYF	TGTGCCAGCGCCACCAGGGTCAGGGAAACACAGCAGTACTTC
TRBV2	15	-	once	TRBJ2-1	CASSEEQGSYNEQFF	TGTGCCAGCAGTGAAGAGCAGGGGTCCTACAATGAGCAGTTCTTC
TRBV5-1	14	TRBD1	-	TRBJ2-4	CASSLGQGANIQYF	TGCGCCAGCAGCTTGGGCCAGGGGGCAAACATTCAGTACTTC
TRBV28	11	-	-	TRBJ2-1	CASSFFNEQFF	TGTGCCAGCAGTTTCTTCAATGAGCAGTTCTTC
TRBV28	13	-	-	TRBJ2-7	CASLPADGYEQYF	TGTGCCAGCCTACCCGCGGACGGCTACGAGCAGTACTTC
TRBV5-4	14	-	-	TRBJ2-5	CASSMGRGGETQYF	TGTGCCAGCAGCATGGGACGGGGTGGAGAGACCCAGTACTTC
TRBV28	13	-	-	TRBJ1-1	CASSHAPLAEAFF	TGTGCCAGCAGCCATGCCCCCCTCGCTGAAGCTTTCTTT
TRBV25-1	16	TRBD1	-	TRBJ1-2	CASSQTLDRGDYGYTF	TGTGCCAGCAGTCAAACCCTGGACAGGGGGGACTATGGCTACACCTTC
TRBV5-4	15	-	-	TRBJ2-1	CASSLGTGTWNEQFF	TGTGCCAGCAGCTTGGGGACTGGAACCTGGAATGAGCAGTTCTTC
TRBV27	15	TRBD1	once	TRBJ1-1	CASSRPGQGLIGAFF	TGTGCCAGCAGCCGACCCGGACAGGGCCTAATCGGGGCTTTCTTT
TRBV5-4	16	TRBD2	-	TRBJ2-2	CASSFLAGVGTGELFF	TGTGCCAGCAGCTTTCTAGCGGGAGTGGGCACCGGGGAGCTGTTTTTT
TRBV10-3	15	-	-	TRBJ2-1	CAISEIGALGNEQFF	TGTGCCATCAGTGAGATTGGCGCGTTGGGCAATGAGCAGTTCTTC
TRBV28	14	-	-	TRBJ1-5	CASSQVGGNQPQHF	TGTGCCAGCAGTCAGGTGGGTGGGAATCAGCCCCAGCATTTT
TRBV9	15	TRBD1	-	TRBJ2-3	CASSYWDRGTDTQYF	TGTGCCAGCAGCTATTGGGACAGGGGCACAGATACGCAGTATTTT
TRBV28	15	-	once	TRBJ1-2	CASSPVGGLGPGYTF	TGTGCCAGCAGCCCAGTGGGGGGTCTAGGGCCGGGCTACACCTTC
TRBV6-6	13	TRBD1	-	TRBJ1-5	CASRDRGHQPQHF	TGTGCCAGCCGGGACAGGGGGCATCAGCCCCAGCATTTT
TRBV29-1	13	TRBD1	-	TRBJ1-4	CSVPDRGGGKLFF	TGCAGCGTCCCGGACAGGGGAGGGGGCAAACTGTTTTTT
TRBV7-9	15	-	-	TRBJ2-7	CASSLSRDTGYEQYF	TGTGCCAGCAGCTTATCCAGGGACACGGGATACGAGCAGTACTTC
TRBV28	16	-	-	TRBJ2-3	CASSRGTAPSTDTQYF	TGTGCCAGCAGTCGCGGGACTGCCCCTAGCACAGATACGCAGTATTTT
TRBV5-1	14	-	-	TRBJ2-1	CASSLAGFPNEQFF	TGCGCCAGCAGCTTGGCTGGATTCCCCAATGAGCAGTTCTTC
TRBV7-9	14	TRBD1	-	TRBJ1-1	CASSLKTGQTEAFF	TGTGCCAGCAGCCTAAAGACAGGGCAGACTGAAGCTTTCTTT
TRBV15	13	TRBD1	-	TRBJ1-4	CATSKGASEKLFF	TGTGCCACCAGCAAGGGGGCGTCGGAAAAACTGTTTTTT
TRBV29-1	16	-	-	TRBJ2-6	CSVLGYAYSGANVLTF	TGCAGCGTTCTTGGCTACGCCTACTCTGGGGCCAACGTCCTGACTTTC
TRBV7-8	12	-	-	TRBJ2-7	CASSLRMGEQYF	TGTGCCAGCAGCTTAAGGATGGGTGAGCAGTACTTC